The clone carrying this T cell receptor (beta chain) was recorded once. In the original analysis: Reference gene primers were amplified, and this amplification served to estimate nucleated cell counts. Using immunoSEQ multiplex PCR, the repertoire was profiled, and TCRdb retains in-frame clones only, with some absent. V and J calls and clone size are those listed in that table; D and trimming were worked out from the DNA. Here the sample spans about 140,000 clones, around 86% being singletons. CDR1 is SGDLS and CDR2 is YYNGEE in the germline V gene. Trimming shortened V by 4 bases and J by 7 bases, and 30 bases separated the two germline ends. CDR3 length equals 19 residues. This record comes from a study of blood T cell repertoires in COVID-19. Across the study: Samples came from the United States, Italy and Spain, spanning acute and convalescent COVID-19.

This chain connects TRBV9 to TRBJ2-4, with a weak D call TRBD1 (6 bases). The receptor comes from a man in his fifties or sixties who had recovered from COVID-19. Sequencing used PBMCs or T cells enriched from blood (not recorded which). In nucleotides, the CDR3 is TGTGCCAGCAGCCGGGACATGGTACCGGGACACCCTTCTCAGAACATTCAGTACTTC. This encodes CASSRDMVPGHPSQNIQYF. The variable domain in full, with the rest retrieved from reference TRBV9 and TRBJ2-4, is DSGVTQTPKHLITATGQRVTLRCSPRSGDLSVYWYQQSLDQGLQFLIQYYNGEERAKGNILERFSAQQFPDLHSELNLSSLELGDSALYFCASSRDMVPGHPSQNIQYFGAGTRLSVL.